This is a list of T cell receptor beta chains from one sample in a study of shared clonotypes between healthy human individuals. Assay used: immunoSEQ multiplex PCR; TCRdb lists only in-frame clones, some missing. Of 2 million to 3 million clones in the sample, 90% to 95% were seen once. Sequencing was carried out using naive CD4+ T cells from PBMCs. These receptors were obtained from a man aged 18 to 30 in good health. Some clones in this sample may be carry-over from other donors' samples. Each CDR3 is given with its conserved first and last residue. The order of the fields is D gene, clone size, V gene, J gene, CDR3 protein, CDR3 DNA. The D gene is left open where the match is weak. Rows may omit the clone size; those that give it use once, few, many or a size class.

d_gene: NA; abundance: NA; v_gene: TRBV19; j_gene: TRBJ1-4; CDR3aa: CASSKVRATNEKLFF; CDR3nt: TGTGCCAGTAGTAAAGTCAGGGCAACTAATGAAAAACTGTTTTTT
d_gene: NA; abundance: NA; v_gene: TRBV28; j_gene: TRBJ1-2; CDR3aa: CASSFGVYGYTF; CDR3nt: TGTGCCAGCAGTTTTGGGGTCTATGGCTACACCTTC
d_gene: NA; abundance: NA; v_gene: TRBV6-5; j_gene: TRBJ1-5; CDR3aa: CASSYSSNQPQHF; CDR3nt: TGTGCCAGCAGTTACTCGAGTAATCAGCCCCAGCATTTT
d_gene: TRBD1; abundance: NA; v_gene: TRBV5-1; j_gene: TRBJ1-4; CDR3aa: CASSLGTGDEKLFF; CDR3nt: TGCGCCAGCAGCTTGGGGACAGGGGATGAAAAACTGTTTTTT
d_gene: NA; abundance: NA; v_gene: TRBV5-3; j_gene: TRBJ2-7; CDR3aa: CARSLAVGPVGEQYF; CDR3nt: TGTGCCAGAAGCTTGGCGGTGGGTCCGGTGGGGGAGCAGTACTTC
d_gene: NA; abundance: NA; v_gene: TRBV5-1; j_gene: TRBJ2-7; CDR3aa: CASSFQGTYEQYF; CDR3nt: TGCGCCAGCAGCTTCCAGGGGACCTACGAGCAGTACTTC
d_gene: TRBD2; abundance: NA; v_gene: TRBV28; j_gene: TRBJ2-7; CDR3aa: CASQGFSGRELYEQYF; CDR3nt: TGTGCCAGCCAGGGTTTCAGCGGGAGGGAACTATACGAGCAGTACTTC
d_gene: NA; abundance: NA; v_gene: TRBV5-1; j_gene: TRBJ2-3; CDR3aa: CASSSGTHRISTDTQYF; CDR3nt: TGCGCCAGCAGCTCCGGAACCCACAGGATTAGCACAGATACGCAGTATTTT
d_gene: TRBD1; abundance: NA; v_gene: TRBV4-3; j_gene: TRBJ1-4; CDR3aa: CASSQIDRAAEKLFF; CDR3nt: TGCGCCAGCAGCCAAATAGACAGGGCGGCGGAAAAACTGTTTTTT
d_gene: TRBD2; abundance: NA; v_gene: TRBV7-2; j_gene: TRBJ2-3; CDR3aa: CASRPPGLALGTQYF; CDR3nt: TGTGCCAGCAGACCTCCGGGACTAGCTCTAGGTACGCAGTATTTT
d_gene: NA; abundance: NA; v_gene: TRBV27; j_gene: TRBJ2-5; CDR3aa: CASSPLWGMEETQYF; CDR3nt: TGTGCCAGCAGCCCCCTCTGGGGTATGGAAGAGACCCAGTACTTC
d_gene: NA; abundance: NA; v_gene: TRBV6-5; j_gene: TRBJ1-1; CDR3aa: CASSFGTLNTEAFF; CDR3nt: TGTGCCAGCAGTTTCGGGACGCTGAACACTGAAGCTTTCTTT
d_gene: NA; abundance: NA; v_gene: TRBV6-5; j_gene: TRBJ2-1; CDR3aa: CARTKRYNERFF; CDR3nt: TGTGCCAGGACTAAGCGGTACAATGAGCGGTTCTTC
d_gene: TRBD1; abundance: NA; v_gene: TRBV6-5; j_gene: TRBJ2-2; CDR3aa: CASRMTGGELFF; CDR3nt: TGTGCCAGCAGAATGACAGGGGGGGAGCTGTTTTTT
d_gene: TRBD1; abundance: NA; v_gene: TRBV29-1; j_gene: TRBJ2-7; CDR3aa: CSSSWTFPSGQGYEQYF; CDR3nt: TGCAGCTCCAGTTGGACCTTCCCGTCGGGACAGGGCTACGAGCAGTACTTC
d_gene: NA; abundance: NA; v_gene: TRBV5-5; j_gene: TRBJ2-7; CDR3aa: CASSLTGDYEQYF; CDR3nt: TGTGCCAGCAGCTTGACAGGAGACTACGAGCAGTACTTC
d_gene: NA; abundance: NA; v_gene: TRBV5-6; j_gene: TRBJ2-3; CDR3aa: CASSPGSHGVLTDTQYF; CDR3nt: TGTGCCAGCAGCCCGGGGAGCCATGGAGTGTTGACAGATACGCAGTATTTT
d_gene: NA; abundance: NA; v_gene: TRBV4-2; j_gene: TRBJ1-6; CDR3aa: CASSQAGGHSPLHF; CDR3nt: TGTGCCAGCAGCCAAGCGGGGGGCCATTCACCCCTCCACTTT
d_gene: TRBD2; abundance: NA; v_gene: TRBV19; j_gene: TRBJ2-4; CDR3aa: CASRTLSGGNIQYF; CDR3nt: TGTGCCAGTAGGACACTCTCGGGGGGAAACATTCAGTACTTC
d_gene: TRBD2; abundance: NA; v_gene: TRBV2; j_gene: TRBJ2-1; CDR3aa: CASSEGTSGRVNEQFF; CDR3nt: TGTGCCAGCAGTGAAGGGACTAGCGGGAGGGTTAATGAGCAGTTCTTC
d_gene: NA; abundance: NA; v_gene: TRBV13; j_gene: TRBJ2-1; CDR3aa: CASSLWGLIYNEQFF; CDR3nt: TGTGCCAGCAGCTTATGGGGGTTGATCTACAATGAGCAGTTCTTC
d_gene: NA; abundance: few; v_gene: TRBV5-1; j_gene: TRBJ1-3; CDR3aa: CASRDSGNTIYF; CDR3nt: TGCGCCAGCAGGGACAGTGGAAACACCATATATTTT
d_gene: TRBD2; abundance: NA; v_gene: TRBV7-3; j_gene: TRBJ2-7; CDR3aa: CASSLIAGESYEQYF; CDR3nt: TGTGCCAGCAGCTTAATAGCGGGGGAGTCTTACGAGCAGTACTTC
d_gene: NA; abundance: once; v_gene: TRBV5-1; j_gene: TRBJ2-2; CDR3aa: CASSLVGDGNTGELFF; CDR3nt: TGCGCCAGCAGCTTGGTGGGGGACGGGAACACCGGGGAGCTGTTTTTT
d_gene: NA; abundance: once; v_gene: TRBV18; j_gene: TRBJ1-1; CDR3aa: CASSSFARSLNVEAFF; CDR3nt: TGTGCCAGCTCGTCCTTCGCACGGTCCCTTAACGTAGAAGCTTTCTTT
d_gene: TRBD1; abundance: NA; v_gene: TRBV6-5; j_gene: TRBJ2-3; CDR3aa: CASSYRGGPSSDTQYF; CDR3nt: TGTGCCAGCAGTTACCGAGGGGGCCCCAGTTCAGATACGCAGTATTTT
d_gene: TRBD1; abundance: NA; v_gene: TRBV9; j_gene: TRBJ1-3; CDR3aa: CASSVEGQPGNTIYF; CDR3nt: TGTGCCAGCAGCGTAGAGGGACAGCCTGGAAACACCATATATTTT
d_gene: NA; abundance: NA; v_gene: TRBV5-1; j_gene: TRBJ2-7; CDR3aa: CASGRQDSYEQYF; CDR3nt: TGCGCCAGCGGGCGACAGGACTCCTACGAGCAGTACTTC
d_gene: NA; abundance: NA; v_gene: TRBV7-9; j_gene: TRBJ2-1; CDR3aa: CASSLGQGSYNEQFF; CDR3nt: TGTGCCAGCAGCTTAGGTCAGGGGTCCTACAATGAGCAGTTCTTC
d_gene: NA; abundance: few; v_gene: TRBV9; j_gene: TRBJ1-5; CDR3aa: CASSNRGNQPQHF; CDR3nt: TGTGCCAGCAGCAACAGGGGCAATCAGCCCCAGCATTTT
d_gene: NA; abundance: NA; v_gene: TRBV6-6; j_gene: TRBJ1-1; CDR3aa: CASRGQPYTEAFF; CDR3nt: TGTGCCAGCAGGGGGCAACCTTACACTGAAGCTTTCTTT
d_gene: NA; abundance: NA; v_gene: TRBV7-9; j_gene: TRBJ1-4; CDR3aa: CASSPNGAGALFF; CDR3nt: TGTGCCAGCAGCCCCAATGGGGCGGGGGCGCTGTTTTTT
d_gene: TRBD1; abundance: NA; v_gene: TRBV14; j_gene: TRBJ2-5; CDR3aa: CASSQGDRVQETQYF; CDR3nt: TGTGCCAGCAGCCAGGGTGACAGGGTTCAAGAGACCCAGTACTTC
d_gene: NA; abundance: NA; v_gene: TRBV7-9; j_gene: TRBJ1-2; CDR3aa: CASSLESAPGGYTF; CDR3nt: TGTGCCAGCAGCTTAGAATCGGCCCCCGGGGGCTACACCTTC
d_gene: NA; abundance: NA; v_gene: TRBV7-3; j_gene: TRBJ2-1; CDR3aa: CASSVQPLVHEQFF; CDR3nt: TGTGCCAGCAGCGTACAGCCCCTGGTCCATGAGCAGTTCTTC
d_gene: TRBD1; abundance: NA; v_gene: TRBV7-3; j_gene: TRBJ1-2; CDR3aa: CASSLEGAGNYGYTF; CDR3nt: TGTGCCAGCAGCTTGGAGGGGGCTGGTAACTATGGCTACACCTTC
d_gene: NA; abundance: NA; v_gene: TRBV9; j_gene: TRBJ2-1; CDR3aa: CASSVAVTRLGEQFF; CDR3nt: TGTGCCAGCAGCGTAGCTGTGACCCGCTTGGGTGAGCAGTTCTTC
d_gene: TRBD2; abundance: once; v_gene: TRBV7-9; j_gene: TRBJ2-1; CDR3aa: CASSLRTSGIEQFF; CDR3nt: TGTGCCAGCAGCCTGCGGACTAGCGGTATTGAGCAGTTCTTC